The clone carrying this T cell receptor beta chain was seen a few times. These data belong to a study of early T cells in non-severe SARS-CoV-2 infection. Via MiXCR, TCRdb re-called the 5' RACE reads, giving one row per CDR3 protein. There are approximately 66,000 distinct CDR3 sequences in the sample; under 15% occur only once, and approximately 5% lies in the top ten. Looked up from germline, CDR1 is LGHDT and CDR2 is YNNKEL (reference sequence). The CDR3 runs 16 residues. J lost 5 bases, V lost 2 bases, and 8 bases had no gene match. This receptor was obtained from an adult who was a healthcare worker with PCR-confirmed SARS-CoV-2 infection or an uninfected control (not recorded which). The V gene is TRBV3-1, the J gene TRBJ2-3, with 9 bases matching TRBD1. The sequenced material came from whole blood. The CDR3 loop reads CASSQWDRATRDTQYF. The CDR3 nucleotides read TGTGCCAGCAGCCAATGGGACAGGGCAACAAGAGATACGCAGTATTTT.